Shown below are 24 T cell receptor beta chains from a single sample sequenced in a study of blood T cell repertoires in COVID-19. Clones were sequenced by immunoSEQ multiplex PCR, and TCRdb holds only the in-frame ones, with some missing. Here the sample spans 100,000 to 120,000 clones, 85% to 90% being singletons. Sequenced input: peripheral blood. The receptors originated from a woman aged 55-75 years with COVID-19, enrolled during active disease.

The genes are TRBV7-2 and TRBJ2-5; 7 nucleotides agree with TRBD1. The germline CDR1 and CDR2 sequences are SGHTA and FQGNSA. With V trimmed by 5 bases and J by 4 bases, 4 bases remained unmatched. This CDR3 comprises 13 residues. In nucleotides, the CDR3 is TGTGCCAGCAGCGTTACAGGGGTAGAGACCCAGTACTTC. This encodes CASSVTGVETQYF.

V and J are TRBV11-2 and TRBJ2-7, with 9 bases fitting TRBD1. Trimming took 4 bases from V and 4 from J; bases not matched to a gene: 5. This CDR3 region has 14 residues. Germline V lookup: CDR1 SGHAT, CDR2 FQNNGV. This CDR3 is CASSSMTGGYEQYF. The DNA of the CDR3 is TGTGCCAGCAGCTCCATGACAGGGGGGTACGAGCAGTACTTC.

V usage is TRBV6-6 and J usage is TRBJ2-5; 10 bases are a match to TRBD2. Per germline, CDR1 MNHNY and CDR2 SVGAGI (reference sequence). V lost 6 bases and J lost 5; bases outside the gene matches: 9. The CDR3 is 15 amino acids. DNA of the CDR3: TGTGCCAGCAGCAAGACAGCGGGGGGGCTTGAGACCCAGTACTTC. Translation: CASSKTAGGLETQYF.

The rearrangement links TRBV5-1 to TRBJ1-1, with a tentative D call TRBD1 (5 bases). CDR3 size: 15 residues. The V gene lost 0 bases and the J gene lost 0 bases, with 9 bases spanning the gap. Per the germline V gene, CDR1 is SGHRS and CDR2 is YFSETQ. CDR3 loop: CASSLDGHMNTEAFF. The DNA for the CDR3 is TGCGCCAGCAGCTTGGACGGACACATGAACACTGAAGCTTTCTTT.

This sequence joins TRBV5-4 and TRBJ2-7; no definite D call. Germline-derived CDR1 and CDR2 are SGHNT and YYREEE (reference sequence). The CDR3 extends over 11 amino acids. The V gene lost 0 bases and the J gene lost 6 bases, with 4 bases spanning the gap. CDR3 protein: CASSLGREQYF. CDR3 nucleotides: TGTGCCAGCAGCTTGGGTCGCGAGCAGTACTTC.

The chain combines TRBV27 with TRBJ1-1, with D possibly being TRBD1 (6 bases). The CDR3 sequence is 14 residues long. V lost 2 bases, J lost 3 bases, and 10 bases lay in between. From germline, CDR1 is MNHEY and CDR2 SMNVEV (reference sequence). The DNA for the CDR3 is TGTGCCAGCAGTTTACTCAGGACAGACACTGAAGCTTTCTTT. It codes for CASSLLRTDTEAFF.

The chain has TRBV14 and TRBJ1-4; TRBD1 is a possible D gene (6 bases). Germline V CDR1 and CDR2: SGHDN, FVKESK. The CDR3 covers 13 residues. Trimming cost V 4 bases and J 8 bases, with 11 bases left between them. The CDR3 is CASSLQGDEKLFF. DNA for the CDR3: TGTGCCAGCAGCCTACAGGGCGACGAAAAACTGTTTTTT.

This rearrangement joins TRBV19 to TRBJ2-3; 7 nucleotides agree with TRBD2. This CDR3 is built from 15 residues. The germline V gene has CDR1 LNHDA and CDR2 SQIVND (reference sequence). V lost 2 bases and J lost 2; bases outside the gene matches: 4. The CDR3 protein is CASSIKRGDTDTQYF. DNA for the CDR3: TGTGCCAGTAGTATAAAACGGGGGGACACAGATACGCAGTATTTT. Full variable domain (rest looked up from reference TRBV19 and TRBJ2-3): DGGITQSPKYLFRKEGQNVTLSCEQNLNHDAMYWYRQDPGQGLRLIYYSQIVNDFQKGDIAEGYSVSREKKESFPLTVTSAQKNPTAFYLCASSIKRGDTDTQYFGPGTRLTVL.

The chain couples TRBV4-1 to TRBJ2-3, with 9 bases lining up with TRBD1. The junction had 10 bases not matched to a gene; V was cut back by 5 bases and J by 4 bases. Germline V gene lookup returns CDR1 MGHRA and CDR2 YSYEKL. CDR3 size: 16 residues. The CDR3 reads CASSALDRGSPDTQYF. Written as DNA, the CDR3 is TGCGCCAGCAGCGCTTTGGACAGGGGATCGCCAGATACGCAGTATTTT.

The chain has TRBV5-1 and TRBJ2-7; possibly TRBD2 for D (6 bases). V gave up 2 bases and J gave up 0 bases, with 9 bases separating them. The CDR3 loop spans 14 amino acids. Germline loops: CDR1 SGHRS, CDR2 YFSETQ. The CDR3 nucleotides read TGCGCCAGCAGCTTCGGGGGTCTCTCCTACGAGCAGTACTTC. Translated, it gives CASSFGGLSYEQYF.

This chain joins TRBV28 and TRBJ1-1; D is uncertain. CDR1 and CDR2 (germline): MDHEN, SYDVKM. The CDR3 has 14 amino acids. V was trimmed by 5 bases and J by 8 bases, leaving 18 bases between them. CDR3 DNA sequence: TGTGCCAGCAGTCCGACTCCTTCCCGGGAGGAAGCTTTCTTT. Encoded protein: CASSPTPSREEAFF.

The chain has TRBV6-2 or TRBV6-3 and TRBJ1-5, with TRBD1 matching 9 bases. The trim removed 2 bases at V and 7 bases at J, leaving 6 bases unmatched. The germline V gene encodes CDR1 MNHEY and CDR2 SVGEGT. This CDR3 has 15 residues. CDR3: CASSYQRQGGQPQHF. Here the CDR3 DNA reads TGTGCCAGCAGTTACCAGCGACAGGGGGGGCAGCCCCAGCATTTT.

The CDR3 spells CATSDGKRGTEAFF. The CDR3, as DNA: TGTGCCACCAGTGATGGCAAAAGGGGCACTGAAGCTTTCTTT. J is TRBJ1-1 and V is TRBV24-1; the D gene is possibly TRBD1 (5 bases). This CDR3 has 14 residues. Germline values: CDR1 KGHDR, CDR2 SFDVKD. V was shortened by 3 bases and J by 4 bases, with 11 bases between the two germline ends.

The chain links TRBV6-1 to TRBJ1-2; D is perhaps TRBD1 (6 bases). V was shortened by 1 base and J by 3 bases, with 15 bases between the two germline ends. The V gene's germline CDR1 is MNHNS and CDR2 SASEGT. The CDR3 contains 16 residues. DNA of the CDR3: TGTGCCAGCAGTGAAGACCCACAGGGTGGGTACTATGGCTACACCTTC. Translating it yields CASSEDPQGGYYGYTF.

V and J are TRBV2 and TRBJ2-5; D perhaps matches TRBD1 (6 bases). Trimming took 4 bases from V and 4 from J, leaving 13 bases between them. From germline, CDR1 is SNHLY and CDR2 FYNNEI. This CDR3 contains 14 residues. The DNA of the CDR3 is TGTGCCAGCAGTGTGTGGGGACACGCAGAGACCCAGTACTTC. Protein sequence: CASSVWGHAETQYF.

The chain employs TRBV19 and TRBJ1-2; D ambiguous. Germline lookup yields CDR1 LNHDA and CDR2 SQIVND (reference sequence). V lost 0 bases to trimming and J lost 7 bases, with 9 bases between them. The CDR3 runs to 13 residues. In nucleotides, the CDR3 is TGTGCCAGTAGTATAGAGAGGGAGGCTGGCTACACCTTC. Its protein product is CASSIEREAGYTF. The full variable domain, its missing parts supplied by reference TRBV19 and TRBJ1-2, is DGGITQSPKYLFRKEGQNVTLSCEQNLNHDAMYWYRQDPGQGLRLIYYSQIVNDFQKGDIAEGYSVSREKKESFPLTVTSAQKNPTAFYLCASSIEREAGYTFGSGTRLTVV.

This clone is a singleton in its sample. The rearrangement links TRBV3-1 (or the pseudogene TRBV3-2) to TRBJ2-2; no reliable D call. Germline CDR1 LGHDT, CDR2 YNNKEL (reference sequence). This CDR3 has 14 amino acids. V lost 4 bases and J lost 1, with 7 bases in between. The CDR3 protein is CASSPTLNTGELFF. Written as DNA, the CDR3 is TGTGCCAGCAGCCCGACATTGAACACCGGGGAGCTGTTTTTT.

V is TRBV18 and J is TRBJ1-4; D not certain. V lost 2 bases to trimming and J lost 6 bases, with 10 bases between them. The V gene's germline CDR1 is KGHSH and CDR2 LQKENI. The CDR3 consists of 14 residues. The CDR3 spells CASSPEASDEKLFF. The CDR3 DNA reads TGTGCCAGCTCACCAGAGGCAAGTGATGAAAAACTGTTTTTT.

The chain has TRBV30 and TRBJ1-3; 8 nucleotides align to TRBD1. The V and J ends lost 4 bases and 5 bases, in that order; junction bases with no gene match: 10. CDR3 size: 15 residues. CDR1 GTSNPN and CDR2 SVGIG come from the germline V gene (reference sequence). CDR3 amino acids: CAWIGQGSLRNTIYF. As DNA, the CDR3 is TGTGCCTGGATAGGACAGGGAAGTCTGAGAAACACCATATATTTT.

J is TRBJ1-2 and V is TRBV19; 8 nucleotides match TRBD1. CDR1 is LNHDA, CDR2 SQIVND, per germline (reference sequence). The trim removed 6 bases at V and 7 bases at J, leaving 4 bases unmatched. This CDR3 is 12 amino acids long. The CDR3 nucleotides read TGTGCCAGTAGACAGGGGGTGTCTGGCTACACCTTC. It codes for CASRQGVSGYTF.

The chain links TRBV19 to TRBJ2-2, with 7 bases aligning to TRBD2. The germline CDR1 and CDR2 sequences are LNHDA and SQIVND (reference sequence). The CDR3 has 12 amino acids. Germline trimming cut 10 bases from V and 6 bases from J; bases unmatched to any gene: 5. The CDR3 sequence: CATRLAPGELFF. The CDR3 bases are TGTGCCACTAGACTAGCCCCCGGGGAGCTGTTTTTT.

The rearrangement links TRBV28 to TRBJ1-6, with 9 nucleotides matching TRBD1. Trimming at V came to 5 bases and at J to 9 bases, leaving 8 bases not matched to a gene. The germline V gene has CDR1 MDHEN and CDR2 SYDVKM. The CDR3 consists of 15 residues. DNA of the CDR3: TGTGCCAGCAGTGAGGACAGGGGCTCCCTTTCACCCCTCCACTTT. This gives the protein CASSEDRGSLSPLHF.

This chain connects TRBV7-9 to TRBJ1-1; D unresolved. With 1 base removed from V and 8 bases from J, the gap between germline ends came to 5 bases. The germline V gene has CDR1 SEHNR and CDR2 FQNEAQ (reference sequence). This CDR3 has 11 amino acids. The CDR3 DNA is TGTGCCAGCAGCTTAGGACACGAAGCTTTCTTT. Translation gives CASSLGHEAFF.

The chain uses TRBV23-1 and TRBJ2-7; TRBD1 is a possible D gene (5 bases). TRBV23-1 has ORF status, its function being uncertain. This CDR3 comprises 16 residues. The V end lost 3 bases, the J end lost 2 bases, and 17 bases lay between the germline ends. In DNA, the CDR3 is TGCGCCAGCAGTCATGACCGAAACAGGATTCCCTACGAGCAGTACTTC. Its translation is CASSHDRNRIPYEQYF.